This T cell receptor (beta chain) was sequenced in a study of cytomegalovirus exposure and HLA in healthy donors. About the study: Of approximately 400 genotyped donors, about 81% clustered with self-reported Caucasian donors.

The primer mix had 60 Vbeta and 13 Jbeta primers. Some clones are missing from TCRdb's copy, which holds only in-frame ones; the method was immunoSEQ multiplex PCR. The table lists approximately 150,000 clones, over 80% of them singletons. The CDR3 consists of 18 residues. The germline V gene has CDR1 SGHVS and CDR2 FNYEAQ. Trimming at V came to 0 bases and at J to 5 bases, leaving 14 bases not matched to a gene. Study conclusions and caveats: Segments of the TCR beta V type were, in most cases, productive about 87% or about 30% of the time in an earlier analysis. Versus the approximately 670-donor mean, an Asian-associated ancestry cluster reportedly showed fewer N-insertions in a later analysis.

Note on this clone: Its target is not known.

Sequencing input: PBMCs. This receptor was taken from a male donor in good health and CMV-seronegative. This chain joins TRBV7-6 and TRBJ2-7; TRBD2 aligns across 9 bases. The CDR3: CASSLATGTGLAWNEQYF. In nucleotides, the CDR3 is TGTGCCAGCAGCTTAGCGACAGGGACTGGACTAGCGTGGAACGAGCAGTACTTC. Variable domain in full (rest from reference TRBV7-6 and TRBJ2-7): GAGVSQSPRYKVTKRGQDVALRCDPISGHVSLYWYRQALGQGPEFLTYFNYEAQQDKSGLPNDRFSAERPEGSISTLTIQRTEQRDSAMYRCASSLATGTGLAWNEQYFGPGTRLTVT.